The subject of this entry is one T cell receptor beta chain. Its antigen remains unidentified. These data are taken from a study of cytomegalovirus exposure and HLA in healthy donors. Study results and caveats: V- and J-gene trimming of TCR beta was linked (in a later analysis) to a missense DCLRE1C variant. TCR beta V segments were, for the most part, productive about 87% or about 30% of the time in an earlier analysis.

The length of the CDR3 is 16 residues. Germline V gene data show CDR1 as MNHEY and CDR2 as SVGAGI. J was trimmed by 3 bases and V by 4 bases; bases with no gene match: 11. PCR involved 60 Vbeta and 13 Jbeta primers. Method: immunoSEQ multiplex PCR; TCRdb's copy keeps in-frame clones and lacks some. The table lists roughly 150,000 clones, around four fifths of them singletons. The sequence derives from a male donor in good health and CMV-seronegative. The chain employs TRBV6-5 and TRBJ1-1; 7 positions agree with TRBD1. Input material: PBMCs. The CDR3, as DNA: TGTGCCAGCAGTTCGAACTACAGGGGAATGGACACTGAAGCTTTCTTT. This sequence encodes CASSSNYRGMDTEAFF.